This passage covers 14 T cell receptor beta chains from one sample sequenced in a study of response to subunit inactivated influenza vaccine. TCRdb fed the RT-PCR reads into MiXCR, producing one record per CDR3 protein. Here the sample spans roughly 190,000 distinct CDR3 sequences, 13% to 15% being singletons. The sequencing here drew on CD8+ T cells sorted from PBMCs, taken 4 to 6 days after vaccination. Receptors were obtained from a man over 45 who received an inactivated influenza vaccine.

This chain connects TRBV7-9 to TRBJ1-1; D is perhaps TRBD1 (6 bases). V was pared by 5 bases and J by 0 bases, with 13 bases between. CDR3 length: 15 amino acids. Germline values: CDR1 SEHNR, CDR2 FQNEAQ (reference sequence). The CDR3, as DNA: TGTGCCAGCAGCCTTACAGGGCCCATGAACACTGAAGCTTTCTTT. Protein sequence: CASSLTGPMNTEAFF. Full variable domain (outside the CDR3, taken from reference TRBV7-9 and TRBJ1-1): DTGVSQNPRHKITKRGQNVTFRCDPISEHNRLYWYRQTLGQGPEFLTYFQNEAQLEKSRLLSDRFSAERPKGSFSTLEIQRTEQGDSAMYLCASSLTGPMNTEAFFGQGTRLTVV.

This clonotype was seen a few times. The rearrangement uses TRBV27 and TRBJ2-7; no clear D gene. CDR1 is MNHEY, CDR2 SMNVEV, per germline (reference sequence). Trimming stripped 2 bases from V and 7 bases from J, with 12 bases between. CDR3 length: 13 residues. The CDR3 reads CASSLRASLEQYF. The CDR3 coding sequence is TGTGCCAGCAGTTTAAGGGCGTCCCTGGAGCAGTACTTC.

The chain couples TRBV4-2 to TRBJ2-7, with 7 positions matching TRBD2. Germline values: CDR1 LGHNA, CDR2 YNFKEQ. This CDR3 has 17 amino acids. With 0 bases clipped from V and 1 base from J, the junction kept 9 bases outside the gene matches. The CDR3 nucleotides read TGTGCCAGCAGCCAAGATTGGGGGGGAGGGCCTTCCTACGAGCAGTACTTC. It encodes CASSQDWGGGPSYEQYF.

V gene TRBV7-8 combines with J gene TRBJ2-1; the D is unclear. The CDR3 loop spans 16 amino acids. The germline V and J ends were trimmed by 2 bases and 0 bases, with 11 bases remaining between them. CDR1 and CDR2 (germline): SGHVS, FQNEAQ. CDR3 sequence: CASSLLGISSYNEQFF. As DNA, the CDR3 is TGTGCCAGCAGCTTATTAGGGATTAGCTCCTACAATGAGCAGTTCTTC.

This CDR3 reads CASSLQGVEAFF. The DNA for the CDR3 is TGCGCCAGCAGCTTACAGGGGGTAGAAGCTTTCTTT. The chain employs TRBV5-1 and TRBJ1-1; TRBD1 matches at 8 bases. Trimming cost V 2 bases and J 8 bases; bases outside gene matches: 2. The germline V gene encodes CDR1 SGHRS and CDR2 YFSETQ. CDR3 length equals 12 residues.

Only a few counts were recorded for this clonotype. The CDR3 sequence: CASSPVAGGYEQYF. CDR3 nucleotides: TGTGCCAGCAGCCCCGTGGCAGGGGGATACGAGCAGTACTTC. The V and J genes are TRBV6-1 and TRBJ2-7; 7 bases align to TRBD1. With V trimmed by 6 bases and J by 4 bases, 9 bases remained unmatched. Germline CDR1 MNHNS, CDR2 SASEGT. There are 14 residues in the CDR3.

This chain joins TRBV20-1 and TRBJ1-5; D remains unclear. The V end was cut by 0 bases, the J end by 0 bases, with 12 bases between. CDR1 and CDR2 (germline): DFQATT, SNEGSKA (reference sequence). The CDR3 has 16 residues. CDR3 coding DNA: TGCAGTGCTAGAGATCCTGCGGGGATTAGCAATCAGCCCCAGCATTTT. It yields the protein CSARDPAGISNQPQHF.

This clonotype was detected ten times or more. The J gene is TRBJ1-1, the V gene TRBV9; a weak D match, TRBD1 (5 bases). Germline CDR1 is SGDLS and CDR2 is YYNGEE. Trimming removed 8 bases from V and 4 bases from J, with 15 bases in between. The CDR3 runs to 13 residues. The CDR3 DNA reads TGTGCCAGTCAACCCCCTAGGGGCACTGAAGCTTTCTTT. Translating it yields CASQPPRGTEAFF.

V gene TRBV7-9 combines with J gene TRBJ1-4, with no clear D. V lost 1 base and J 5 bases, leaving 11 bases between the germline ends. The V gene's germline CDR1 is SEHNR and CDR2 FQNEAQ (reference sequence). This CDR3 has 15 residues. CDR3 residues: CASSLGTDLNEKLFF. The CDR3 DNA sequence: TGTGCCAGCAGCTTAGGAACGGATTTAAATGAAAAACTGTTTTTT.

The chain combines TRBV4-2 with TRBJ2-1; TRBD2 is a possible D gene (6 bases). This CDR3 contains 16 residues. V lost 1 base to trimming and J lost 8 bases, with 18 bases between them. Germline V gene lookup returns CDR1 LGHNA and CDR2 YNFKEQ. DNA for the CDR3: TGTGCCAGCAGCCAAGCCCCTCTACTAGCTGGTGATGAGCAGTTCTTC. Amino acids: CASSQAPLLAGDEQFF.

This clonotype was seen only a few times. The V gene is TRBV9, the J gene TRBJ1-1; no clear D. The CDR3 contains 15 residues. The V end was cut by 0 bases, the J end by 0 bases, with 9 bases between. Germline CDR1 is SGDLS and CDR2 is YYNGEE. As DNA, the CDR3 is TGTGCCAGCAGCGTAGGTGGAGGAATGAACACTGAAGCTTTCTTT. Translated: CASSVGGGMNTEAFF. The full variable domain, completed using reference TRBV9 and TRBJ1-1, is DSGVTQTPKHLITATGQRVTLRCSPRSGDLSVYWYQQSLDQGLQFLIQYYNGEERAKGNILERFSAQQFPDLHSELNLSSLELGDSALYFCASSVGGGMNTEAFFGQGTRLTVV.

CDR3: CASSPIRTDTQYF. In nucleotides, the CDR3 is TGTGCCAGCAGCCCCATCCGCACAGATACGCAGTATTTT. This chain joins TRBV6-2 or TRBV6-3 and TRBJ2-3; D is uncertain. The V gene's germline CDR1 is MNHEY and CDR2 SVGEGT. The CDR3 is 13 amino acids. V was pared by 6 bases and J by 1 base, with 8 bases between.

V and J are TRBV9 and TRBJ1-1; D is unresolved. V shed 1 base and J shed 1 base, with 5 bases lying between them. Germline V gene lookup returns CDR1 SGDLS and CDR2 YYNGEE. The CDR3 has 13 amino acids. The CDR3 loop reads CASSVSQNTEAFF. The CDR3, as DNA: TGTGCCAGCAGCGTAAGTCAGAACACTGAAGCTTTCTTT.

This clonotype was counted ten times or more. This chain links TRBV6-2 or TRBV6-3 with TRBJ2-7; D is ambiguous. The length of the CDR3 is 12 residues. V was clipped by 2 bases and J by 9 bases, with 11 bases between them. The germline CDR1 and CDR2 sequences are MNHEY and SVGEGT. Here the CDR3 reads CASSYPEKGQYF. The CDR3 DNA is TGTGCCAGCAGTTACCCGGAAAAAGGGCAGTACTTC.